This T cell receptor beta chain was captured by sequencing in a study of T cell responses to AZD1222 COVID-19 vaccine listed by TCRdb under 2021. Regarding the study in general: AZD1222 recipients whose second dose came at about 4 weeks and those whose second dose came at about 12 weeks were combined into one group, since spike-specific TCR depth and breadth did not differ between the two schedules. TCR sequencing was performed for 230 to 250 trial participants, of whom some 200 were given two doses of AZD1222 and approximately 25 were given two doses of MenACWY control vaccine. Trial participants were enrolled into age subgroups of 18-55, 56-69 and 70-plus years, which contained 148, 28 and 57 TCR-sequenced participants, respectively. Summary of the overall study and its limitations: Most participants were white British and females outnumbered males, and the authors suggested that clonal diversity may have been underestimated. The 56-69-year group was small, and its depth increase did not reach significance, likely because of low power. Spike-specific TCR breadth and depth rose significantly after two AZD1222 doses compared with day 0 and with MenACWY recipients. Conclusions about previously exposed vaccinees are limited because only six or seven AZD1222 recipients were SARS-CoV-2 seropositive at baseline. Vaccine-associated CD4 TCRs spanned the whole spike protein, with dominant responses in regions 160-218 and 743-854. Reportedly, close to half of the unique spike-specific TCRs recognized epitopes lying outside the regions that are mutated in the B.1.351 and B.1.1.7 variants. Because no samples from the day 14 peak response were available, repertoires could be characterized only after the peak T cell response.

This clone was found once. What antigen it recognizes has not been identified. Qualities for individual bases were not recorded, and no much larger clone is one base off. The time point tag for this specimen amounts to: baseline before first vaccination. Vaccinee samples were obtained from the UK trials COV001 and COV002, which included a single-blind randomized controlled phase 2/3 trial of AZD1222 (ChAdOx1 nCoV-19) in healthy adults. Trial participant PBMC samples were collected at day 0 and day 28 after the second dose for TCRbeta chain sequencing. The CDR3 regions of human TCRbeta chains were subjected to immunosequencing. In the source study's methods: TCRs in the repertoires were matched against a reference library of SARS-CoV-2-specific TCRs that had been generated with the MIRA antigen-specificity platform. Breadth meant the fraction of unique TCRs that were SARS-CoV-2-associated, whereas depth meant the fraction of total T cells that were SARS-CoV-2-associated. Each spike-specific TCR was assigned to its reactive spike region and to a CD4 or CD8 class using the MIRA data. Log10-transformed breadth and depth values were compared by one-way ANOVA with Sidak's multiple comparisons tests. In its TCRdb copy, this immuneACCESS table keeps in-frame sequences only and misses some clones. Where compared with another copy, unresolved V genes explain less than half of these, and the others have no known cause. Clone size and the V and J calls come from that table; the DNA yielded D and trimming. The sample records about 100,000 clones, approximately 90% of which are singletons. The top ten hold 1% to 1.5% of the sample.

Germline trimming: 4 bases from V, 7 bases from J; junction bases outside gene matches: 6. According to the germline V gene (reference sequence), CDR1 reads LNHDA and CDR2 reads SQIVND. The CDR3 sequence holds 14 residues, the cysteine and phenylalanine included. The sequence is cut down to CDR3 DNA, 42 bases in frame from base 1. In this chain, TRBV19 is recombined with TRBJ1-2, with 10 junctional bases fitting TRBD1. The sample consisted of peripheral blood, taken on day 0 of AZD1222 vaccination. The TCR comes from an adult in good health. DNA sequence: TGTGCCAGTAGTACGACCGGGACAGGGGTTGGCTACACCTTC. Its protein is CASSTTGTGVGYTF.